This section outlines one TCR beta chain sequence together with its context. TCR beta CDR3 regions were amplified from RNA transcripts. HTBI primers were used for first-round RT-PCR of the TCR CDR3. TCRdb recomputed calls from the multiplex PCR reads with MiXCR, one row per CDR3 protein. The sample consists of approximately 590,000 distinct CDR3 sequences, more than 45% of them appearing once. Graves' hyperthyroidism is called stable when ophthalmopathy does not progress within 18 months. Aged 18 to 65, the patients had hyperthyroidism that was newly diagnosed and had lasted under 2 months. Exclusion of patients followed from uncontrolled infection, other autoimmune disease, pregnancy or lactation. Thyroid ultrasound and orbital computed tomography, with clinical symptoms and serum thyroxine and TRAb, informed diagnoses. The sample belongs to a study of T cells in Graves' hyperthyroidism and ophthalmopathy.

This CDR3 has 13 residues. Trimming removed 3 bases from V and 3 bases from J, with 12 bases in between. Germline-derived CDR1 and CDR2 are DFQATT and SNEGSKA (reference sequence). Sequenced material: peripheral blood or thyroid tissue (not recorded which). The TCR comes from a woman aged 18-35 years with Graves' hyperthyroidism. The V gene is TRBV20-1, the J gene TRBJ2-7, with D possibly matching TRBD1 (5 bases). The CDR3 sequence is CSASSGQDYEQYF. CDR3 sequence (DNA): TGCAGTGCTAGCTCAGGACAAGACTACGAGCAGTACTTC.